The clone carrying this T cell receptor (beta chain) was observed a few times. The antigen is undetermined. The library protocol tagged individual cDNA molecules with unique molecular identifiers. TCRdb passed the 5' RACE reads through MiXCR, listing each CDR3 protein once. The sample records approximately 45,000 distinct CDR3 sequences, roughly 7.1% being singletons. The sample originates from a study of early T cells in non-severe SARS-CoV-2 infection. Study overall: Investigators sequenced bulk RNA drawn from unsorted whole blood, and chains remained unpaired.

Notes on the study in general: The matching step, a VDJdb search, favored anti-spike CD8 responses and missed private and CD4 specificities.

This TCR was recovered from an adult who was a healthcare worker with PCR-confirmed SARS-CoV-2 infection or an uninfected control (not recorded which). The sequenced material came from whole blood.

The CDR3 DNA reads as TGTGCCAGCAGCTGGGGGACAGGGAGCTATGGCTACACCTTC. Amino acids: CASSWGTGSYGYTF. The chain employs TRBV7-8 and TRBJ1-2; TRBD1 matches at 9 bases. Germline V gene data show CDR1 as SGHVS and CDR2 as FQNEAQ. The CDR3 is made up of 14 amino acids. V dropped 4 bases and J dropped 4; count of bases not matched to a gene: 4.